One and the same sample provided the 25 T cell receptor beta chains below, sequenced in a study of blood T cells in healthy people across ages. Primed by a sample-barcoded 5' primer and a J-beta primer mix, a second PCR proceeded for 7 to 11 cycles. MiXCR was run by TCRdb on the 5' RACE reads, yielding one entry per CDR3 protein. This table has hundreds of thousands of distinct CDR3 sequences, roughly 53% appearing once. The sequencing input was blood. All receptors come from a man in his fifties or sixties in good health.

The chain recombines TRBV29-1 with TRBJ2-3; 8 bases fit TRBD2. The V gene's germline CDR1 is SQVTM and CDR2 ANQGSEA. V gave up 7 bases and J gave up 4 bases; unmatched junction bases: 13. The length of the CDR3 is 15 residues. The CDR3 nucleotides are TGCAGCGCTCCCCTCGGGGGGGTAGGTGCAGATACGCAGTATTTT. Translation gives CSAPLGGVGADTQYF.

This clonotype was seen a single time. Here the CDR3 reads CSARGGQADGYTF. The DNA for the CDR3 is TGCAGTGCTAGAGGGGGACAGGCAGACGGCTACACCTTC. V and J are TRBV20-1 and TRBJ1-2; TRBD1 aligns across 8 bases. CDR3 size: 13 residues. The germline V gene has CDR1 DFQATT and CDR2 SNEGSKA (reference sequence). V lost 1 base, J lost 8 bases, and 6 bases stayed unmatched.

V gene TRBV20-1 combines with J gene TRBJ2-5; maybe TRBD2 (6 bases). Per the germline V gene, CDR1 is DFQATT and CDR2 is SNEGSKA (reference sequence). The CDR3 length is 16 residues. V shed 6 bases and J shed 5 bases, with 25 bases lying between them. The CDR3 sequence is CSATLIGGPTGETQYF. The CDR3 DNA sequence: TGCAGTGCCACTCTCATCGGGGGTCCCACGGGTGAGACCCAGTACTTC.

The chain has TRBV29-1 and TRBJ1-2; D might be TRBD1 (5 bases). The CDR3 covers 14 residues. From germline, CDR1 is SQVTM and CDR2 ANQGSEA. V was clipped by 0 bases and J by 4 bases, with 12 bases between them. Here the CDR3 reads CSVEEGGAGYGYTF. The CDR3 region has the DNA TGCAGCGTTGAAGAAGGAGGGGCCGGCTATGGCTACACCTTC.

The J gene is TRBJ1-4, the V gene TRBV20-1; 8 bases fit TRBD1. Losses at the gene ends were 6 bases for V and 4 bases for J; bases not matched to a gene: 10. From germline, CDR1 is DFQATT and CDR2 SNEGSKA (reference sequence). The CDR3 is 15 residues long. CDR3 sequence (DNA): TGCAGTGCCAGCGGATCGACAGGGGTTAATGAAAAACTGTTTTTT. This gives the protein CSASGSTGVNEKLFF.

CDR3 nucleotide sequence: TGTGCCAGCAGTTTATTTCTCCCCGCACGAGGAGGCTACACCTTC. Its protein is CASSLFLPARGGYTF. The chain couples TRBV12-3 or TRBV12-4 to TRBJ1-2; the D is unclear. The CDR3 length is 15 residues. V was cut by 2 bases and J by 8 bases, with 18 bases left in between.

This sequence joins TRBV6-5 and TRBJ2-5, with 12 bases matching TRBD1. The V gene end was trimmed by 6 bases and the J gene end by 5 bases; junction bases not matched to a gene: 10. CDR1 is MNHEY, CDR2 SVGAGI, per germline. The CDR3 runs 16 residues. The CDR3 DNA sequence: TGTGCCAGCAGCCAAACCGGGACAGGGGGCAACGAGACCCAGTACTTC. This encodes CASSQTGTGGNETQYF.

The table lists this clonotype with a few counts. The genes are TRBV28 and TRBJ1-5; 7 bases are shared with TRBD1. The V segment lost 5 bases and the J segment 10 bases; nucleotides outside the gene matches: 14. Germline-derived CDR1 and CDR2 are MDHEN and SYDVKM. The CDR3 sequence is 15 residues long. CDR3 bases: TGTGCCAGCAGTGTACGGGACAGTTTAGGATCACCCCAGCATTTT. Translated, it gives CASSVRDSLGSPQHF.

The rearrangement joins TRBV9 to TRBJ2-1; D uncertain. V lost 0 bases to trimming and J lost 10 bases, with 11 bases between them. This CDR3 contains 13 residues. Germline V gene data show CDR1 as SGDLS and CDR2 as YYNGEE. The CDR3 region is CASSVEGWEEQFF. The DNA of the CDR3 is TGTGCCAGCAGCGTAGAGGGTTGGGAAGAGCAGTTCTTC.

This rearrangement joins TRBV25-1 to TRBJ2-5; maybe TRBD1 (5 bases). This CDR3 is 15 amino acids long. V was trimmed by 0 bases and J by 1 base, leaving 9 bases between them. Germline-derived CDR1 and CDR2 are MGHDK and SYGVNS. CDR3 sequence reads: CASSEYKGSQETQYF. CDR3 DNA sequence: TGTGCCAGCAGTGAATATAAGGGGTCCCAAGAGACCCAGTACTTC.

V is TRBV12-3 or TRBV12-4 and J is TRBJ2-1, with 12 positions matching TRBD2. V was clipped by 6 bases and J by 2 bases; unmatched bases: 8. The CDR3 consists of 17 residues. CDR3 in amino acids: CASSRRLAGDPYNEQFF. In DNA form, the CDR3 reads TGTGCCAGCAGCCGACGACTAGCGGGGGATCCCTACAATGAGCAGTTCTTC.

V and J are TRBV5-5 and TRBJ2-4; 7 nucleotides match TRBD2. The J call is uncertain, as TRBJ2-5 better fits the DNA end. The CDR3 consists of 15 residues. Germline loops: CDR1 SGHKS, CDR2 YYEKEE (reference sequence). In nucleotides, the CDR3 is TGTGCCAGCAGCTTGCGGGGGGAAACCCAAGAGACCCAGTACTTC. As protein: CASSLRGETQETQYF.

This sequence joins TRBV6-5 and TRBJ2-1; 14 nucleotides align to TRBD2. This CDR3 has 16 residues. Trimming at V came to 0 bases and at J to 10 bases, leaving 5 bases not matched to a gene. Germline V gene sequence: CDR1 MNHEY, CDR2 SVGAGI. CDR3 sequence (DNA): TGTGCCAGCAGTTACTCGGGGACTAGCGGGGGTGAGGAGCAGTTCTTC. Translation gives CASSYSGTSGGEEQFF.

V is TRBV10-3 and J is TRBJ2-5; TRBD2 agrees at 7 bases. The CDR3 is 14 amino acids. CDR1 is ENHRY, CDR2 SYGVKD, per germline. V was clipped by 4 bases and J by 4 bases; unmatched bases: 6. The CDR3 here is CAISVREDGETQYF. The CDR3 DNA reads TGTGCCATCAGTGTCCGGGAGGATGGAGAGACCCAGTACTTC.

The genes are TRBV6-6 and TRBJ1-1, with D tentatively TRBD1 (6 bases). The V gene's germline CDR1 is MNHNY and CDR2 SVGAGI (reference sequence). V lost 4 bases and J lost 1, with 13 bases in between. The CDR3 loop spans 15 amino acids. The CDR3 protein is CASSSVRGRNTEAFF. In DNA, the CDR3 is TGTGCCAGCAGTTCCGTCAGGGGCCGGAACACTGAAGCTTTCTTT.

The CDR3 DNA is TGTGCCAGCAGCCTCGGACAGGGTCTCGAAGCTTTCTTT. As protein: CASSLGQGLEAFF. The chain has TRBV14 and TRBJ1-1; 8 nucleotides match TRBD1. The CDR3 runs 13 residues. CDR1 and CDR2 (germline): SGHDN, FVKESK. With 4 bases clipped from V and 8 bases from J, the junction kept 6 bases outside the gene matches. Full variable domain (missing parts from reference TRBV14 and TRBJ1-1): EAGVTQFPSHSVIEKGQTVTLRCDPISGHDNLYWYRRVMGKEIKFLLHFVKESKQDESGMPNNRFLAERTGGTYSTLKVQPAELEDSGVYFCASSLGQGLEAFFGQGTRLTVV.

This clonotype was counted between two and nine times. The CDR3 DNA sequence: TGCAGTGCTACAGGGACAGCGGAGACCCAGTACTTC. The encoded protein is CSATGTAETQYF. The chain recombines TRBV20-1 with TRBJ2-5; 7 bases fit TRBD1. Germline CDR1 and CDR2: DFQATT and SNEGSKA (reference sequence). V shed 4 bases and J 5 bases; nucleotides not matched to a gene: 4. The CDR3 consists of 12 residues.

This clonotype appeared a few times. J is TRBJ2-1 and V is TRBV6-5; D is ambiguous. Germline CDR1 and CDR2: MNHEY and SVGAGI. This CDR3 region has 15 residues. Between the trimmed V and J ends, which lost 4 bases and 7 bases, there was a span of 17 bases. CDR3 nucleotide sequence: TGTGCCAGCAGTTCCCGAATATGGACGGAGAATGAGCAGTTCTTC. Its protein product is CASSSRIWTENEQFF.

The rearrangement joins TRBV5-1 to TRBJ2-3; TRBD1 is a possible D gene (6 bases). V gave up 0 bases and J gave up 4 bases, with 15 bases separating them. There are 16 residues in the CDR3. Germline CDR1 and CDR2: SGHRS and YFSETQ. CDR3 protein: CASSLAGTRRADTQYF. The CDR3 DNA sequence: TGCGCCAGCAGCTTGGCCGGGACAAGAAGGGCAGATACGCAGTATTTT.

The table lists this clonotype with a few counts. The chain employs TRBV5-1 and TRBJ2-6; D remains unclear. Germline values: CDR1 SGHRS, CDR2 YFSETQ. This CDR3 region has 15 residues. Between the trimmed V and J ends, which lost 9 bases and 1 base, there was a span of 14 bases. The CDR3 here is CATQASGSGANVLTF. DNA of the CDR3: TGCGCCACCCAGGCATCGGGTTCTGGGGCCAACGTCCTGACTTTC.

This chain joins TRBV12-3 or TRBV12-4 and TRBJ2-3; 13 nucleotides agree with TRBD2. J gave up 5 bases and V 3 bases, and 8 bases lay outside the gene matches. The length of the CDR3 is 17 residues. The CDR3 region has the DNA TGTGCCAGCAGTTTGACTAGCGGGGGGCTCTGGGGAGATACGCAGTATTTT. Protein: CASSLTSGGLWGDTQYF.

This clonotype appeared a few times. The chain combines TRBV10-2 with TRBJ2-6, with D perhaps assigned TRBD1 or TRBD2 (5 bases each). Deletions cut 6 bases from V and 4 bases from J, with 19 bases between. Germline CDR1 and CDR2: WSHSY and SAAADI. CDR3 length: 17 residues. CDR3 sequence (DNA): TGCGCCAGCAGCCGTATAGGTGGGGGTATCGGGGCCAACGTCCTGACTTTC. Its protein product is CASSRIGGGIGANVLTF.

The chain couples TRBV27 to TRBJ2-3; 8 bases are a match to TRBD1. The CDR3 is made up of 13 amino acids. Per the germline V gene, CDR1 is MNHEY and CDR2 is SMNVEV (reference sequence). V lost 8 bases to trimming and J lost 5 bases; unmatched junction nucleotides: 6. DNA of the CDR3: TGTGCCAGCCAGGACAGGGTTCGAGATACGCAGTATTTT. Its translation: CASQDRVRDTQYF.

This chain links TRBV7-2 with TRBJ2-3, with 11 bases aligning to TRBD2. Germline CDR1 is SGHTA and CDR2 is FQGNSA. Trimming cost V 5 bases and J 4 bases; bases outside gene matches: 8. There are 16 residues in the CDR3. This CDR3 reads CASSAPPGLAADTQYF. CDR3 in DNA: TGTGCCAGCAGCGCCCCCCCGGGACTAGCGGCAGATACGCAGTATTTT.

V usage is TRBV2 and J usage is TRBJ2-7; D is possibly TRBD1 or TRBD2 (5 bases each). Looked up from germline, CDR1 is SNHLY and CDR2 is FYNNEI. The CDR3 totals 15 residues. V was pared by 2 bases and J by 0 bases, with 11 bases between. The CDR3 bases are TGTGCCAGCAGTGAACAGGGACGTATCTCCTACGAGCAGTACTTC. Its protein is CASSEQGRISYEQYF.